The 6 T cell receptor beta chains reported below all come from one sample, sequenced in a study of blood T cell repertoires in COVID-19. Produced via immunoSEQ multiplex PCR; TCRdb's table is partial and in-frame only. Altogether approximately 160,000 clones are present, 65% to 85% being singletons, with the ten largest covering 11%. What was sequenced was peripheral blood. These receptors originate from a man between 60 and 75 years old with active or convalescent COVID-19.

The CDR3 spells CASSPPGTGRELFF. In DNA form, the CDR3 reads TGTGCCAGCAGCCCCCCCGGGACAGGGCGGGAGCTGTTTTTT. The genes are TRBV7-6 and TRBJ2-2, with 9 bases identical to TRBD1. Germline lookup yields CDR1 SGHVS and CDR2 FNYEAQ. V gave up 5 bases and J gave up 9 bases; unmatched junction bases: 7. This CDR3 has 14 residues. The full variable domain, in which reference TRBV7-6 and TRBJ2-2 provide the parts outside the CDR3, is GAGVSQSPRYKVTKRGQDVALRCDPISGHVSLYWYRQALGQGPEFLTYFNYEAQQDKSGLPNDRFSAERPEGSISTLTIQRTEQRDSAMYRCASSPPGTGRELFFGEGSRLTVL.

This clone was seen once. The J gene is TRBJ2-7, the V gene TRBV28, with 10 bases fitting TRBD1. CDR1 and CDR2 (germline): MDHEN, SYDVKM. Trimming at V came to 6 bases and at J to 3 bases, leaving 2 bases not matched to a gene. The length of the CDR3 is 13 residues. The CDR3 protein is CASRGQGFYEQYF. The CDR3 DNA is TGTGCCAGCAGGGGACAGGGGTTCTACGAGCAGTACTTC.

The rearrangement uses TRBV19 and TRBJ2-7; 10 bases match TRBD2. Germline lookup yields CDR1 LNHDA and CDR2 SQIVND (reference sequence). The V and J ends lost 3 bases and 5 bases, in that order; junction bases with no gene match: 4. CDR3 length: 14 residues. For the CDR3, the DNA is TGTGCCAGTAGTATCGGGACTAGCGCCGACGAGCAGTACTTC. Its translation is CASSIGTSADEQYF. Based on the CDR3 plus reference TRBV19 and TRBJ2-7, the full variable domain is DGGITQSPKYLFRKEGQNVTLSCEQNLNHDAMYWYRQDPGQGLRLIYYSQIVNDFQKGDIAEGYSVSREKKESFPLTVTSAQKNPTAFYLCASSIGTSADEQYFGPGTRLTVT.

The V gene is TRBV29-1, the J gene TRBJ2-5; tentatively, D is TRBD2 (5 bases). Germline V gene data show CDR1 as SQVTM and CDR2 as ANQGSEA. The CDR3 has 14 residues. Trimming removed 7 bases from V and 1 base from J, with 16 bases in between. The CDR3 here is CSARLRAVQETQYF. The CDR3 bases are TGCAGCGCAAGACTGAGGGCAGTCCAAGAGACCCAGTACTTC. Full variable domain (rest looked up from reference TRBV29-1 and TRBJ2-5): SAVISQKPSRDICQRGTSLTIQCQVDSQVTMMFWYRQQPGQSLTLIATANQGSEATYESGFVIDKFPISRPNLTFSTLTVSNMSPEDSSIYLCSARLRAVQETQYFGPGTRLLVL.

The chain couples TRBV14 to TRBJ2-7; 8 bases fit TRBD1. The germline V gene encodes CDR1 SGHDN and CDR2 FVKESK. The trim removed 2 bases at V and 7 bases at J, leaving 10 bases unmatched. The CDR3 extends over 15 amino acids. DNA of the CDR3: TGTGCCAGCAGCCAACTTGCCCAGGGGGCAGGGGAGCAGTACTTC. It yields the protein CASSQLAQGAGEQYF.

V and J are TRBV5-6 and TRBJ2-5, with D maybe TRBD2 (5 bases). This CDR3 has 13 residues. V was pared by 2 bases and J by 5 bases, with 10 bases between. Germline V gene lookup returns CDR1 SGHDT and CDR2 YYEEEE. This chain's CDR3 is CASSFGESETQYF. The CDR3 DNA is TGTGCCAGCAGCTTCGGGGAGTCGGAGACCCAGTACTTC.